This TCR beta chain was sequenced during a study of blood T cell repertoires in COVID-19. TCRdb keeps only in-frame clones here, not all; method: immunoSEQ multiplex PCR. The sample carries 250,000 to 350,000 clones, around 86% recorded once. The sample holds a few counts of this clone. The CDR3 length is 14 residues. The V end was cut by 3 bases, the J end by 6 bases, with 11 bases between. This clonotype was obtained from a woman aged 40 to 49 who had recovered from COVID-19. Sequenced input: peripheral blood. The chain links TRBV23-1 to TRBJ2-2, with a tentative D call TRBD1 (6 bases). TRBV23-1 is an open reading frame whose function is uncertain. The CDR3 sequence is CASSHQDRSGELFF. The CDR3 nucleotides are TGCGCCAGCAGTCACCAAGACAGGTCCGGGGAGCTGTTTTTT.